This TCR beta chain was found in a study of T-cell memory formation after mild COVID-19. TCRdb passed the 5' RACE reads through MiXCR, listing each CDR3 protein once. Of under 300,000 distinct CDR3 sequences in the sample, less than 9.5% are singletons; the top ten hold less than 25%. This clonotype was picked up many times. Deletions cut 4 bases from V and 7 bases from J, with 8 bases between. Germline CDR1 reads SGHTA; CDR2 reads FQGNSA. This CDR3 contains 12 residues. The material sequenced was PBMCs or a T cell subset sorted from them (not recorded which). This clonotype was obtained from a man aged 18-30 years who had mild COVID-19 (a few samples of this study predate the infection). Cell type and time point are not known. The rearrangement uses TRBV7-2 and TRBJ2-1; D uncertain. CDR3 protein: CASSSFLNEQFF. Written as DNA, the CDR3 is TGTGCCAGCAGCTCGTTTTTAAATGAGCAGTTCTTC.